This TCR beta chain was identified in a study of neurological immune-mediated disorders. MiXCR, run by TCRdb on the 5' RACE reads, gives a single entry per CDR3 protein. The sample lists some 54,000 distinct CDR3 sequences; approximately 11% were seen once. As for time point: longitudinal time-point 1 (baseline). This clonotype was seen many times. CDR3 size: 15 residues. Trimming pared 0 bases from V and 4 bases from J, leaving 12 bases between. The V gene's germline CDR1 is SGHRS and CDR2 YFSETQ. Material for sequencing was PBMCs. This receptor was taken from a male donor with HTLV-1-associated myelopathy (HAM/TSP). The gene calls are TRBV5-1 and TRBJ2-3; D possibly corresponds to TRBD2 (6 bases). The CDR3 protein is CASSLDWPGADTQYF. CDR3 nucleotides: TGCGCCAGCAGCTTGGATTGGCCGGGGGCAGATACGCAGTATTTT.